This TCR beta chain was captured in a study of long-term antiretroviral therapy in people with HIV (dated by TCRdb to 2022 to 2024). In the study overall: The earliest samples were collected about a decade before the 2015 WHO recommendation for immediate ART, when ART was typically delayed until CD4 counts fell. Test extractions of a monoclonal T-cell line alongside fewer than 40 polyclonal samples showed no cross-contamination during QIAcube processing. From fewer than 35 adults with confirmed HIV infection, the cohort provided approximately 210 cryopreserved PBMC samples, gathered serially across a mean of approximately six years (range 1-12). Whether ART initiation and durable HIV suppression were associated with changes in peripheral blood TRB repertoire composition and diversity was tested in a retrospective serial study. About 35% of the 30 participants with HIV were female. Broader findings and caveats from the paper: At every time point, the repertoire was dominated by expanded TRB clones first identified before ART initiation, although this dominance fluctuated and, in many PLHIV, declined after ART. Inferences about post-ART repertoire changes were limited because no data were available on ART adherence, viral resistance or therapy changes. Compared with controls, HIV repertoires had narrower CDR3 length ranges, and the network structure pointed to an antigen-experienced repertoire that shifted only slightly toward naive after ART. Starting ART was linked to a significant rise in TRB diversity, yet even after long-term ART the diversity remained significantly lower than in transplant donor controls. Because pre-ART samples had limited cell numbers, profiling was done on unsorted PBMC rather than on sorted CD4+ and CD8+ T cells. Since PBMC availability was limited, sequencing covered only the TCR beta chain, with no alpha chain pairing. The samples span the years 2004 to 2017, and the ART regimens used may be less effective than current regimens.

To be included, a participant needed at least one PBMC sample from before ART initiation plus at least two post-ART samples. Treatment was received in the United States of America by all participants with HIV. Before DNA extraction, cryopreserved samples of about 1-11 million PBMC were thawed and then washed. At the time of the earliest PBMC sample for each participant with HIV, ages ranged from roughly 23 to 60 years. Per participant, PBMC samples came from 1-4 timepoints prior to ART initiation and 2-8 timepoints following ART initiation, for a median of 7 samples. For every participant, serial HIV viral load, CD4+ T-cell count, ART history and demographic data were obtained. A Qiagen kit on a QIAcube was used to extract genomic DNA from unsorted PBMC, with samples processed in batches of 12. To note about this clone: The antigen this receptor binds is unknown. No per-base quality is available; no much larger clone lies one base away.

The immunoSEQ hsTCRB v3.0 assay was used at survey level resolution to sequence the TRB variable region. A depth of roughly 35,000-55,000 T-cell genomes per sample was targeted for TRB sequencing. An Illumina MiSeq with a v3 150-cycle kit was used to sequence the pooled TRB libraries. The source study handled its data this way. Repertoire analysis ran in R within a reproducible Nextflow workflow covering QC, data transformation and analysis. LymphoSeq2, an R package for AIRR-Seq data exploration, was used to implement custom analyses. A handful of samples that yielded fewer than 5000 total TRB sequences were excluded, so that approximately 170 HIV repertoires were analyzed. Of the 188 retained HIV repertoires, almost 60 were collected before and around 130 after ART initiation. Each repertoire was downsampled to 5000 TRB nucleotide sequences, and summary statistics were averaged across 100 downsampling iterations. The analysis kept only TRB sequences whose CDR3 regions were at least seven amino acids long. Two measures captured diversity: a Shannon entropy-derived clonality score and the Gini coefficient. Repertoire networks linked the top 5000 CDR3 amino acid sequences whenever two sequences differed by an edit distance of one. For TRB CDR3 amino acid sequences, antigen specificity groups and MHC restriction were predicted with GLIPH2. To flag known associations with CMV, EBV, HIV or tissue antigens, CDR3 amino acid sequences were compared against VDJdb and McPAS-TCR. Pre-ART, post-ART and control groups were compared with Wilcoxon signed-rank tests and Holm-Bonferroni correction. Drawn from immuneACCESS, this table holds only the in-frame rearrangements with V and J called that TCRdb kept. Clones are partly lost; checked studies trace under half to an unresolved V gene and leave the rest unexplained. V, J and clone size derive from that table, while D and trimming were established from the DNA sequence. The sample includes over 35,000 clones, with 80% to 85% observed a single time. Approximately 5.1% of the sample comes from the top ten.

Trimming at the junction amounts to 2 bases on V and 4 bases on J, and the germline ends lie 5 bases apart. The CDR3 spans 12 residues, from the cysteine through the phenylalanine. Of all the DNA, just the CDR3 is kept, 36 bases in frame from base 1. CDR1 and CDR2, looked up from the germline V gene, are SGHDN and FVKESK. The sequence links TRBV14 to TRBJ1-2, with the D gene not confidently named. The sequence was collected from a man younger than 35 with HIV. The sample in question was unsorted PBMCs, obtained 1.5 years after starting antiretroviral therapy. CDR3 sequence: CASSQYFYGYTF. The DNA sequence is given as TGTGCCAGCAGCCAATATTTCTATGGCTACACCTTC. The full variable domain, with segments outside the CDR3 supplied by the reference TRBV14 and TRBJ1-2 proteins, appears as EAGVTQFPSHSVIEKGQTVTLRCDPISGHDNLYWYRRVMGKEIKFLLHFVKESKQDESGMPNNRFLAERTGGTYSTLKVQPAELEDSGVYFCASSQYFYGYTFGSGTRLTVV.